These 32 T cell receptor beta chains were all obtained from the same sample, sequenced in a study of response to subunit inactivated influenza vaccine. TCRdb fed the RT-PCR reads into MiXCR, producing one record per CDR3 protein. The sample records 700,000 to 800,000 distinct CDR3 sequences, roughly 18% being singletons. The sample was PBMCs from blood, taken approximately 5 days after vaccination. The origin of the receptors is a man over 45 who received an inactivated influenza vaccine.

This clonotype was recorded many times. The chain uses TRBV10-3 and TRBJ1-6; 9 bases match TRBD1. The ends lost 8 bases at V and 7 bases at J; junction bases unmatched: 0. This CDR3 is 12 amino acids long. Germline assignment: CDR1 ENHRY and CDR2 SYGVKD. The CDR3 region is CAIGTGNSPLHF. CDR3 DNA: TGTGCCATCGGGACAGGGAATTCACCCCTCCACTTT.

This clonotype was observed many times. This chain connects TRBV7-2 to TRBJ2-3; D might be TRBD1 (6 bases). Trimming left V 5 bases short and J 6 bases short, with 9 bases between. The CDR3 covers 12 residues. The V gene's germline CDR1 is SGHTA and CDR2 FQGNSA. The CDR3 protein is CASSPRGDTQYF. As DNA, the CDR3 is TGTGCCAGCAGCCCAAGGGGGGATACGCAGTATTTT.

This clonotype has more than one count but fewer than ten. V gene TRBV4-3 combines with J gene TRBJ2-7, with D possibly TRBD1 on 6 matching bases. CDR3 size: 13 residues. V was trimmed by 1 base and J by 3 bases, leaving 7 bases between them. The germline CDR1 and CDR2 sequences are LGHNA and YSLEER. The CDR3 nucleotides read TGCGCCAGCAGCCAAGGGACAGACTACGAGCAGTACTTC. Amino acids: CASSQGTDYEQYF.

The chain combines TRBV28 with TRBJ1-6, with D tentatively TRBD1 (6 bases). V shed 4 bases and J shed 4 bases, with 14 bases lying between them. The CDR3 extends over 16 amino acids. Germline lookup yields CDR1 MDHEN and CDR2 SYDVKM. The DNA for the CDR3 is TGTGCCAGCAGTTCCGGACAGACCGATTATAATTCACCCCTCCACTTT. Residues: CASSSGQTDYNSPLHF.

The chain links TRBV20-1 to TRBJ2-7; 10 positions agree with TRBD2. The J segment lost 4 bases and the V segment lost 1 base, leaving 13 bases of the junction unmatched. The CDR3 covers 17 residues. CDR1 and CDR2 from the germline V gene are DFQATT and SNEGSKA (reference sequence). The CDR3 nucleotides read TGCAGTGCTAGAGGGAGTCGCCTAGCGGGAGCCTTGTACGAGCAGTACTTC. It is translated as CSARGSRLAGALYEQYF.

The chain couples TRBV5-1 to TRBJ2-1, with D unresolved. The V and J ends lost 0 bases and 0 bases respectively, with 7 bases between them. Germline CDR1 is SGHRS and CDR2 is YFSETQ. This CDR3 contains 15 residues. The CDR3, as DNA: TGCGCCAGCAGCTTGGCTCTAGTCTCCTACAATGAGCAGTTCTTC. Protein product: CASSLALVSYNEQFF.

CDR3 sequence: CASSRGEDTEAFF. The DNA of the CDR3 is TGTGCCAGCAGTAGGGGGGAAGACACTGAAGCTTTCTTT. The chain couples TRBV2 to TRBJ1-1; weak D call: TRBD1 (6 bases). The CDR3 covers 13 residues. Looked up from germline, CDR1 is SNHLY and CDR2 is FYNNEI. V lost 5 bases to trimming and J lost 3 bases, with 10 bases between them.

The chain employs TRBV9 and TRBJ1-3; TRBD1 is a possible D gene (5 bases). Germline V lookup: CDR1 SGDLS, CDR2 YYNGEE. The V end lost 4 bases, the J end lost 0 bases, and 14 bases lay between the germline ends. The CDR3 loop spans 16 amino acids. The CDR3 DNA reads as TGTGCCAGCAGCTCAAGGACACAGAACTCTGGAAACACCATATATTTT. Translating it yields CASSSRTQNSGNTIYF.

J is TRBJ1-2 and V is TRBV29-1, with D maybe TRBD1 (5 bases). CDR3 size: 11 residues. V lost 6 bases, J lost 6 bases, and 11 bases lay in between. Germline CDR1 SQVTM, CDR2 ANQGSEA. The CDR3, as DNA: TGCAGCGTCGTAGGGACTAATGGCTACACCTTC. Its translation is CSVVGTNGYTF.

The J gene is TRBJ1-6, the V gene TRBV6-2 or TRBV6-3, with D possibly TRBD1 on 6 matching bases. The germline V gene has CDR1 MNHEY and CDR2 SVGEGT. Trimming left V 4 bases short and J 4 bases short, with 14 bases between. This CDR3 has 16 residues. CDR3 DNA: TGTGCCAGCAGTTCTCTCCAACAGGGATATAATTCACCCCTCCACTTT. It specifies CASSSLQQGYNSPLHF.

The chain couples TRBV7-8 to TRBJ1-5, with a weak D call TRBD1 (6 bases). V was clipped by 5 bases and J by 7 bases, with 21 bases between them. Germline V gene data show CDR1 as SGHVS and CDR2 as FQNEAQ. This CDR3 comprises 16 residues. The CDR3 DNA follows: TGTGCCAGCAGCCCGGGGGTACACACAGGGTGGCAGCCCCAGCATTTT. This encodes CASSPGVHTGWQPQHF.

J is TRBJ2-1 and V is TRBV7-2, with 8 bases fitting TRBD2. Germline V gene lookup returns CDR1 SGHTA and CDR2 FQGNSA. This CDR3 is 15 amino acids long. V shed 5 bases, J shed 10 bases, and the junction held 13 bases outside the gene matches. This CDR3 is CASSVWTSSGYEQFF. Here the CDR3 DNA reads TGTGCCAGCAGCGTCTGGACTAGCTCAGGATACGAGCAGTTCTTC. Complete variable domain (other parts from reference TRBV7-2 and TRBJ2-1): GAGVSQSPSNKVTEKGKDVELRCDPISGHTALYWYRQSLGQGLEFLIYFQGNSAPDKSGLPSDRFSAERTGGSVSTLTIQRTQQEDSAVYLCASSVWTSSGYEQFFGPGTRLTVL.

The chain joins TRBV5-1 to TRBJ2-1; tentative D call: TRBD2 (7 bases). The CDR3 loop spans 16 amino acids. V lost 0 bases, J lost 5 bases, and 15 bases lay in between. Germline V gives CDR1 SGHRS, CDR2 YFSETQ. CDR3: CASSLAPGGAHNEQFF. CDR3 nucleotide sequence: TGCGCCAGCAGCTTGGCCCCTGGGGGGGCCCACAATGAGCAGTTCTTC.

The table lists this clonotype with a few counts. The J gene is TRBJ1-5, the V gene TRBV7-2; D is ambiguous. The CDR3 loop spans 14 amino acids. V was clipped by 5 bases and J by 3 bases, with 11 bases between them. CDR1 is SGHTA and CDR2 is FQGNSA in the germline V gene. CDR3 sequence: CASSITAPNQPQHF. As DNA, the CDR3 is TGTGCCAGCAGCATAACTGCTCCCAATCAGCCCCAGCATTTT.

This clonotype has more than one count but fewer than ten. This chain links TRBV29-1 with TRBJ2-6; 8 bases map to TRBD1. The CDR3 is 16 amino acids. V gave up 6 bases and J gave up 2 bases; unmatched junction bases: 9. The germline CDR1 and CDR2 sequences are SQVTM and ANQGSEA. DNA for the CDR3: TGCAGCGTGGCAGGGGGCGCGGGTGCTGGGGCCAACGTCCTGACTTTC. Its protein product is CSVAGGAGAGANVLTF.

The rearrangement links TRBV5-1 to TRBJ2-7, with D possibly TRBD1 on 5 matching bases. From germline, CDR1 is SGHRS and CDR2 YFSETQ. This CDR3 has 20 amino acids. The V gene lost 0 bases and the J gene lost 0 bases, with 25 bases spanning the gap. The CDR3 region is CASSLGPKTHGADLSYEQYF. The CDR3 coding sequence is TGCGCCAGCAGCTTGGGACCAAAAACACATGGGGCGGACCTCTCCTACGAGCAGTACTTC. Combining the CDR3 with reference TRBV5-1 and TRBJ2-7 gives the whole variable domain KAGVTQTPRYLIKTRGQQVTLSCSPISGHRSVSWYQQTPGQGLQFLFEYFSETQRNKGNFPGRFSGRQFSNSRSEMNVSTLELGDSALYLCASSLGPKTHGADLSYEQYFGPGTRLTVT.

V usage is TRBV20-1 and J usage is TRBJ2-1; D might be TRBD2 (5 bases). Trimming cost V 6 bases and J 7 bases, with 19 bases left between them. Germline V gives CDR1 DFQATT, CDR2 SNEGSKA (reference sequence). CDR3 length: 14 amino acids. Written as DNA, the CDR3 is TGCAGTGCCGACCAACTAGAGGCCAAAAATGAGCAGTTCTTC. Translation gives CSADQLEAKNEQFF.

This clonotype was seen many times. The CDR3 coding sequence is TGTGCCATCAGCGGACAAGGGGGCTCCGGAGATACGCAGTATTTT. This translates into CAISGQGGSGDTQYF. The chain links TRBV10-3 to TRBJ2-3; TRBD1 agrees at 7 bases. V was pared by 6 bases and J by 5 bases, with 11 bases of the junction left unmatched. CDR3 size: 15 residues. CDR1 is ENHRY and CDR2 is SYGVKD in the germline V gene.

This chain links TRBV6-5 with TRBJ1-5, with D unresolved. CDR3 length: 13 residues. Germline CDR1 and CDR2: MNHEY and SVGAGI. V was clipped by 0 bases and J by 5 bases, with 5 bases between them. The CDR3 sequence: CASSYSSDQPQHF. The CDR3 nucleotides are TGTGCCAGCAGTTACTCCTCGGATCAGCCCCAGCATTTT.

The chain uses TRBV28 and TRBJ2-7, with TRBD1 matching over 9 bases. With 2 bases clipped from V and 4 bases from J, the junction kept 6 bases outside the gene matches. The CDR3 has 15 amino acids. Germline values: CDR1 MDHEN, CDR2 SYDVKM. The CDR3 region is CASSLIQGAPYEQYF. CDR3 DNA: TGTGCCAGCAGTTTAATACAGGGGGCTCCGTACGAGCAGTACTTC.

This clonotype was seen just once. The chain couples TRBV6-1 to TRBJ1-1; D unresolved. V lost 6 bases to trimming and J lost 2 bases, with 10 bases between them. Germline assignment: CDR1 MNHNS and CDR2 SASEGT. This CDR3 is 13 amino acids long. The CDR3 nucleotides are TGTGCCAGCAGCTCCCCCTATAACACTGAAGCTTTCTTT. It translates to CASSSPYNTEAFF.

This clonotype has a handful of counts. The chain combines TRBV24-1 with TRBJ1-2; TRBD1 matches 7 bases. Looked up from germline, CDR1 is KGHDR and CDR2 is SFDVKD. The CDR3 covers 16 residues. V shed 2 bases, J shed 3 bases, and the junction held 8 bases outside the gene matches. The CDR3 region is CATSDSGGEGDYGYTF. The CDR3 DNA is TGTGCCACCAGTGATTCAGGGGGGGAAGGGGACTATGGCTACACCTTC.

This clonotype was detected ten times or more. This rearrangement joins TRBV4-3 to TRBJ1-1; no firm D call. CDR3 size: 14 residues. V gave up 1 base and J gave up 2 bases, with 8 bases separating them. Germline loops: CDR1 LGHNA, CDR2 YSLEER. The CDR3 is CASSQGARNTEAFF. CDR3 DNA: TGCGCCAGCAGCCAAGGGGCACGTAACACTGAAGCTTTCTTT.

CDR3 in amino acids: CSAPDSHYGYTF. CDR3 coding DNA: TGCAGCGCTCCGGACTCCCACTATGGCTACACCTTC. The V and J genes are TRBV20-1 and TRBJ1-2; D remains unclear. This CDR3 spans 12 amino acids. Germline CDR1 reads DFQATT; CDR2 reads SNEGSKA (reference sequence).

At least ten counts were recorded for this clonotype. The rearrangement joins TRBV29-1 to TRBJ2-2; no firm D call. Trimming removed 7 bases at V and 0 bases at J, with 12 bases between. Germline V gene sequence: CDR1 SQVTM, CDR2 ANQGSEA. The CDR3 is made up of 14 amino acids. The CDR3 here is CSGGGNANTGELFF. In DNA form, the CDR3 reads TGCAGCGGCGGCGGAAACGCGAACACCGGGGAGCTGTTTTTT.

This clonotype was seen a single time. The chain uses TRBV12-3 or TRBV12-4 and TRBJ2-1, with 7 bases identical to TRBD2. J was trimmed by 0 bases and V by 4 bases; bases with no gene match: 6. This CDR3 has 16 residues. In DNA form, the CDR3 reads TGTGCCAGCAGTTCTCAGGGAGGGAGCTCCTACAATGAGCAGTTCTTC. Translated, it gives CASSSQGGSSYNEQFF.

This chain links TRBV29-1 with TRBJ2-7; D is unclear. This CDR3 is 12 amino acids long. In germline, CDR1 is SQVTM, CDR2 ANQGSEA. V shed 2 bases and J shed 2 bases, with 7 bases lying between them. CDR3 DNA: TGCAGCGTTGAAATAAATGCCTACGAGCAGTACTTC. It encodes CSVEINAYEQYF.

The V gene is TRBV5-1, the J gene TRBJ2-1, with unresolved D. Between the trimmed V and J ends, which lost 5 bases and 0 bases, there was a span of 12 bases. The CDR3 is made up of 15 amino acids. Germline CDR1 SGHRS, CDR2 YFSETQ. CDR3 in amino acids: CASRPPISSYNEQFF. The CDR3 bases are TGCGCCAGCAGACCACCTATAAGCTCCTACAATGAGCAGTTCTTC.

This clonotype was picked up a small number of times. The rearrangement links TRBV10-3 to TRBJ1-4; no definite D call. The CDR3 covers 14 residues. The germline V gene encodes CDR1 ENHRY and CDR2 SYGVKD. Trimming removed 11 bases at V and 0 bases at J, with 13 bases between. CDR3 sequence: CAARPGATNEKLFF. The CDR3 DNA reads as TGTGCCGCCCGGCCAGGAGCAACTAATGAAAAACTGTTTTTT.

This clonotype occurred a few times. The genes are TRBV6-2 or TRBV6-3 and TRBJ2-2, with unresolved D. The germline V gene encodes CDR1 MNHEY and CDR2 SVGEGT. The CDR3 loop spans 11 amino acids. V was cut by 8 bases and J by 1 base, with 2 bases left in between. The CDR3 region has the DNA TGTGCCAGCGAGAACACCGGGGAGCTGTTTTTT. Amino acids: CASENTGELFF.

The chain links TRBV29-1 to TRBJ2-2; 8 bases map to TRBD2. The CDR3 covers 15 residues. In germline, CDR1 is SQVTM, CDR2 ANQGSEA. With V trimmed by 7 bases and J by 4 bases, 11 bases remained unmatched. The DNA for the CDR3 is TGCAGCGCTGCTCAAGCGGGAGACATCACCGGGGAGCTGTTTTTT. Its protein is CSAAQAGDITGELFF.

V gene TRBV9 combines with J gene TRBJ2-1; D is possibly TRBD1 (5 bases). The length of the CDR3 is 19 residues. V shed 0 bases and J shed 0 bases, with 19 bases lying between them. Germline V gene data show CDR1 as SGDLS and CDR2 as YYNGEE. In DNA form, the CDR3 reads TGTGCCAGCAGCGTAGTCCCTATCGACAGATCCTTCTCCTACAATGAGCAGTTCTTC. Protein product: CASSVVPIDRSFSYNEQFF.